These T cell receptor beta chains were read from a single sample in a study of cytomegalovirus exposure and HLA in healthy donors. The protocol was immunoSEQ multiplex PCR, while the TCRdb copy is restricted to in-frame clones and leaves out a portion. The data hold 150,000 to 200,000 clones, with about 79% observed a single time. The material sequenced was PBMCs. The receptors shown here come from a man in his forties in good health and CMV-seropositive. Each CDR3 is given with its conserved first and last residue. A D gene is named only where the DNA matches it firmly. Size values are once, few and many counts, or a class for expanded clones, and some rows have none.

clone_size j_call d_call cdr3_length v_call cdr3_aa cdr3_nt
NA TRBJ2-1 TRBD2 13 TRBV29-1 CSVRLAEFNEQFF TGCAGCGTTAGACTAGCGGAGTTCAATGAGCAGTTCTTC
NA TRBJ2-2 TRBD2 16 TRBV7-9 CASAAPGGGNTGELFF TGTGCCAGCGCAGCTCCGGGCGGGGGGAACACCGGGGAGCTGTTTTTT
few TRBJ1-2 NA 15 TRBV11-2 CASSLGSGGGYGYTF TGTGCCAGCAGCTTAGGGTCCGGGGGTGGCTATGGCTACACCTTC
NA TRBJ2-1 TRBD1 16 TRBV27 CASSNPGGRLNNEQFF TGTGCCAGCAGCAACCCAGGGGGCCGACTAAACAATGAGCAGTTCTTC
NA TRBJ1-1 TRBD1 15 TRBV10-3 CAIRTGGDMNTEAFF TGTGCCATCAGGACAGGGGGAGACATGAACACTGAAGCTTTCTTT
NA TRBJ1-5 NA 13 TRBV28 CASSSYSNQPQHF TGTGCCAGCAGTTCTTATAGCAATCAGCCCCAGCATTTT
NA TRBJ1-4 NA 16 TRBV7-9 CASSRLAGVDGGKLFF TGTGCCAGCAGCAGACTGGCGGGAGTCGATGGGGGGAAACTGTTTTTT
NA TRBJ2-5 NA 11 TRBV7-6 CASSLFGAQYF TGTGCCAGCAGCTTATTCGGGGCCCAGTACTTC
NA TRBJ2-2 NA 16 TRBV2 CASSVLAATNTGELFF TGTGCCAGCAGTGTGCTAGCAGCTACGAACACCGGGGAGCTGTTTTTT
NA TRBJ1-1 NA 15 TRBV19 CASSMVKGGTTEAFF TGTGCCAGTAGTATGGTGAAAGGAGGCACCACTGAAGCTTTCTTT
few TRBJ2-3 TRBD2 19 TRBV7-2 CASSLVIRLAGGVTDTQYF TGTGCCAGCAGCTTAGTTATACGGCTAGCGGGAGGGGTCACAGATACGCAGTATTTT
NA TRBJ1-5 TRBD1 13 TRBV28 CATRDRANQPQHF TGTGCCACCCGGGACAGGGCAAATCAGCCCCAGCATTTT
NA TRBJ2-5 TRBD2 18 TRBV11-1 CASSLGSFSTSGIETQYF TGTGCCAGCAGCTTAGGATCCTTTTCGACTAGCGGGATTGAGACCCAGTACTTC
NA TRBJ1-3 NA 17 TRBV14 CASSQDRSGLYGNTIYF TGTGCCAGCAGCCAAGATAGATCGGGGTTATATGGAAACACCATATATTTT
NA TRBJ1-1 TRBD1 17 TRBV2 CASSGQGAFNGNTEAFF TGTGCCAGCAGTGGACAGGGGGCCTTCAATGGGAACACTGAAGCTTTCTTT
NA TRBJ2-7 TRBD2 14 TRBV27 CASRLAGDPYEQYF TGTGCCAGCAGACTAGCGGGAGACCCCTACGAGCAGTACTTC